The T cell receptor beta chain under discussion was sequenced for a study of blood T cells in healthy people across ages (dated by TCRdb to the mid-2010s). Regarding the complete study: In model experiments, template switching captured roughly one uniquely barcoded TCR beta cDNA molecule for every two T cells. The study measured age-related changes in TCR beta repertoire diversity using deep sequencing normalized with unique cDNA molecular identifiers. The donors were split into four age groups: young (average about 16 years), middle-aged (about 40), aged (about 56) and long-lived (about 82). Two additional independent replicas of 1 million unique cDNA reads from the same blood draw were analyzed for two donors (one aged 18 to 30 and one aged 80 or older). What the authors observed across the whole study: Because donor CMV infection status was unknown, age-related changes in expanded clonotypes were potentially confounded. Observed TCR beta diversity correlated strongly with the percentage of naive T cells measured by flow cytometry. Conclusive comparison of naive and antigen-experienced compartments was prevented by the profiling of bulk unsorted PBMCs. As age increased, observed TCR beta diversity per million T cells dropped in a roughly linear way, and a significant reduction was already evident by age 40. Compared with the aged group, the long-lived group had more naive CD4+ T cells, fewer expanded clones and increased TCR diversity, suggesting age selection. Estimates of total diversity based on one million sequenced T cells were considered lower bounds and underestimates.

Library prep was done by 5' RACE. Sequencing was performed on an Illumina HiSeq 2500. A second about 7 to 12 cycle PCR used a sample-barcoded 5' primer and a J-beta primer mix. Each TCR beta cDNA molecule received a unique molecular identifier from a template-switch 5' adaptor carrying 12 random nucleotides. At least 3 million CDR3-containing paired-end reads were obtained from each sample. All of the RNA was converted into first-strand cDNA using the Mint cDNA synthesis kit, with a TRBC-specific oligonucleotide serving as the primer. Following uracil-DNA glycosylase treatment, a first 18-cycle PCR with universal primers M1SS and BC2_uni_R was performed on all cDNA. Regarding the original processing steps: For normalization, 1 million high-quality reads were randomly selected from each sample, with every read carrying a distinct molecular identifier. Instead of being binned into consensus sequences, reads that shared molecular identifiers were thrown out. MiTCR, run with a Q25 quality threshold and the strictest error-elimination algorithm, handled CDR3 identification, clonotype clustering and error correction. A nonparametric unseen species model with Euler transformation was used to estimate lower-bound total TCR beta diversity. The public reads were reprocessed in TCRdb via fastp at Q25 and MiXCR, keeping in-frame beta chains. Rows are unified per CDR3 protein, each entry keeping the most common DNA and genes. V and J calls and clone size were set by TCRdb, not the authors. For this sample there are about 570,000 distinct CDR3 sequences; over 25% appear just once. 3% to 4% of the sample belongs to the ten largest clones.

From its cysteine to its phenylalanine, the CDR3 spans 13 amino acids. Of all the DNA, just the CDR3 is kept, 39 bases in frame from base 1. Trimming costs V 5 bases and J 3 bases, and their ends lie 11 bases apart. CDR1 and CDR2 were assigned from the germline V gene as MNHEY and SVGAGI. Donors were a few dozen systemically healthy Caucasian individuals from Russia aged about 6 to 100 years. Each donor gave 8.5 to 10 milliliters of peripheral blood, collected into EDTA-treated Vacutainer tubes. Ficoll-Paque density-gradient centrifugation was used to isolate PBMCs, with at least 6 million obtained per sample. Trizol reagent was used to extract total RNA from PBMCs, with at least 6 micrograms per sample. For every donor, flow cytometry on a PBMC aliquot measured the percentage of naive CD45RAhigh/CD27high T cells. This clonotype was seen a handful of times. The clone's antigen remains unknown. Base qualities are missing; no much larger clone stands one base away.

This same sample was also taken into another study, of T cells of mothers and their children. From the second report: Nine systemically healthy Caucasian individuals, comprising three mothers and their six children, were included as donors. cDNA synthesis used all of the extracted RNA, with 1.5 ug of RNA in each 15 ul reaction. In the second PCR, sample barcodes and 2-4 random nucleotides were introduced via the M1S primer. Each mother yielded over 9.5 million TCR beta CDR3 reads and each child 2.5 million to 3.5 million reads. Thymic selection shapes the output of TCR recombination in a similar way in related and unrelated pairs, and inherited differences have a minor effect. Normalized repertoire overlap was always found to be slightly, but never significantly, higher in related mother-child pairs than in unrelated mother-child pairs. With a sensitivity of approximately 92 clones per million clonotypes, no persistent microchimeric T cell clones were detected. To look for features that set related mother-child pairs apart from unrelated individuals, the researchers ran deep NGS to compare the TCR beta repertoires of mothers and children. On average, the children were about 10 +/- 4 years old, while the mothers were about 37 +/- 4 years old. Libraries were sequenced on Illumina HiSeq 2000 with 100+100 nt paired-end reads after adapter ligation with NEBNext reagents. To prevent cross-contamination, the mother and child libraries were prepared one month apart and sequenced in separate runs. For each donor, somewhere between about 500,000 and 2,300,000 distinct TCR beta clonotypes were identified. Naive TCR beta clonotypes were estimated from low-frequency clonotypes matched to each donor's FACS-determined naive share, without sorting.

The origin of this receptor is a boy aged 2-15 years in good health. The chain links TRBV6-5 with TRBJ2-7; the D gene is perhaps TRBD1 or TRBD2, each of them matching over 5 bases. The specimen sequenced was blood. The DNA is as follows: TGTGCCAGCAGTCGGGACGCCATCTACGAGCAGTACTTC. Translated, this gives CASSRDAIYEQYF.